Below, 9 T cell receptor beta chains from the same sample are listed, as sequenced in a study of blood T cell repertoires in COVID-19 (dated by TCRdb to 2020 to 2022). The library was generated by the immunoSEQ multiplex PCR assay. TCRdb stores this immuneACCESS table with in-frame sequences only. Part of the clones is absent; in the studies checked, under half of the shortfall reflects unresolved V genes, and no reason is known for the rest. Recorded for this sample are a few hundred thousand clones; around four fifths of them occurred a single time. Jointly, the top ten make up 2.5% to 3% of the sample. What was sequenced was peripheral blood. The receptors here all came from a man aged 50 to 60 with active or convalescent COVID-19.

The gene calls are TRBV6-6 and TRBJ2-7, with 7 bases that match TRBD1. The V gene's germline CDR1 is MNHNY and CDR2 SVGAGI (reference sequence). The CDR3 sequence is 15 residues long. With V trimmed by 4 bases and J by 0 bases, 6 bases remained unmatched. The CDR3 is CASSSTGQSSYEQYF. DNA for the CDR3: TGTGCCAGCAGTTCCACGGGACAGAGCTCCTACGAGCAGTACTTC.

This clone has only a few counts. The chain uses TRBV28 and TRBJ1-5; 8 positions match TRBD1. Germline CDR1 and CDR2: MDHEN and SYDVKM. The CDR3 extends over 17 amino acids. V lost 6 bases and J lost 2; bases outside the gene matches: 12. CDR3 sequence (DNA): TGTGCCAGCAGCACTACTACCGGACAGGGCGGCAATCAGCCCCAGCATTTT. Translated: CASSTTTGQGGNQPQHF.

This clone appeared once. The rearrangement joins TRBV28 to TRBJ1-1; the D gene is possibly TRBD1 (6 bases). Germline V gene sequence: CDR1 MDHEN, CDR2 SYDVKM. This CDR3 spans 8 amino acids. The CDR3 DNA reads as TGTGTTACAGGGACGGCTTTCTTT. The encoded protein is CVTGTAFF.

V usage is TRBV5-8 and J usage is TRBJ2-1, with 14 bases that match TRBD2. The CDR3 contains 18 residues. Looked up from germline, CDR1 is SGHTS and CDR2 is YDEGEE. J was trimmed by 3 bases and V by 2 bases; bases with no gene match: 7. The CDR3 DNA follows: TGTGCCAGCAGCTTAGAAAGACTAGCGGGGGGGTACTACAATGAGCAGTTCTTC. This encodes CASSLERLAGGYYNEQFF.

The chain is built from TRBV20-1 and TRBJ1-1; unclear D gene. CDR3 length: 11 residues. Germline V CDR1 and CDR2: DFQATT, SNEGSKA (reference sequence). Trimming shortened V by 5 bases and J by 8 bases, and 12 bases separated the two germline ends. The CDR3 region has the DNA TGCAGTGCTCAACCCTATATCGAAGCTTTCTTT. Translating gives CSAQPYIEAFF.

The chain has TRBV12-3 or TRBV12-4 and TRBJ2-2; D is ambiguous. The V end was cut by 7 bases, the J end by 5 bases, with 11 bases between. This CDR3 contains 13 residues. The CDR3 DNA reads TGTGCCAGCAAACCACCCGGGACCGGGGAGCTGTTTTTT. The encoded protein is CASKPPGTGELFF.

Written as DNA, the CDR3 is TGTGCCAGCAGCGTAGATACAGCTAACTATGGCTACACCTTC. Residues: CASSVDTANYGYTF. The chain has TRBV9 and TRBJ1-2; no clear D gene. CDR3 length: 14 amino acids. Germline assignment: CDR1 SGDLS and CDR2 YYNGEE. Trimming pared 0 bases from V and 0 bases from J, leaving 6 bases between.

V gene TRBV3-1 (or the pseudogene TRBV3-2) combines with J gene TRBJ2-2, with D possibly TRBD1 on 6 matching bases. This CDR3 has 17 amino acids. The ends were cut back, 3 bases at V and 4 bases at J, with 18 bases in the middle. Germline assignment: CDR1 LGHDT and CDR2 YNNKEL (reference sequence). CDR3 nucleotide sequence: TGTGCCAGCAGCCAGTCCCTGGGGCGAGGGGGCACCGGGGAGCTGTTTTTT. Its protein product is CASSQSLGRGGTGELFF.

The V gene is TRBV30, the J gene TRBJ1-2, with 8 bases identical to TRBD1. In germline, CDR1 is GTSNPN, CDR2 SVGIG (reference sequence). Unmatched junction bases numbered 9, after V lost 3 bases and J lost 0 bases. The CDR3 sequence is 16 residues long. The DNA for the CDR3 is TGTGCCTGGAGGCGGTTCGGACAGGGAGCTAACTATGGCTACACCTTC. Translating it yields CAWRRFGQGANYGYTF.